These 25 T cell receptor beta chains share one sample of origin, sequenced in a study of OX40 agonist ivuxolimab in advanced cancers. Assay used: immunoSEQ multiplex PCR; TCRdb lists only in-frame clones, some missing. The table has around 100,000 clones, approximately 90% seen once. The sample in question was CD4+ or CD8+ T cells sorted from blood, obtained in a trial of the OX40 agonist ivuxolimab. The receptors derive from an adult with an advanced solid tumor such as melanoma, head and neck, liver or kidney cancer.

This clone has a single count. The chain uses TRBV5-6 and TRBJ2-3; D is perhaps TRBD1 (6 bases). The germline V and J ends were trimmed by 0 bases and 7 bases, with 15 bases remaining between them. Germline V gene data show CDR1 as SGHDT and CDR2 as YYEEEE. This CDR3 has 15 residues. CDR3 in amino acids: CASSLDFRDTYTQYF. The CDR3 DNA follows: TGTGCCAGCAGCTTGGATTTCCGGGACACTTATACGCAGTATTTT.

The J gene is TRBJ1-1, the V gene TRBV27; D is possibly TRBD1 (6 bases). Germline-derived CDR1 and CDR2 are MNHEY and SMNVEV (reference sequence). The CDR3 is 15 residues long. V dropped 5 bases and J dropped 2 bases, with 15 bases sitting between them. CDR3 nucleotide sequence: TGTGCCAGCAGTCCCGGACAGCCGAGAAACACTGAAGCTTTCTTT. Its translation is CASSPGQPRNTEAFF.

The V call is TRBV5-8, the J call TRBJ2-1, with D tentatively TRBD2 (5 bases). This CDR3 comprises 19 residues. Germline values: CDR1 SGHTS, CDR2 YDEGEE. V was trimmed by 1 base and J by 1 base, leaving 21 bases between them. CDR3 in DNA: TGTGCCAGCAGCTTGCCCTGGTCTAGTAGAGGGTCGTCCTACAATGAGCAGTTCTTC. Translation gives CASSLPWSSRGSSYNEQFF.

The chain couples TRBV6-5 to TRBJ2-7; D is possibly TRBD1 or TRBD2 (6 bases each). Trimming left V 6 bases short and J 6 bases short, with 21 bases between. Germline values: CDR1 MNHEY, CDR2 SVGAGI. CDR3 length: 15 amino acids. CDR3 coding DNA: TGTGCCAGCAGACCCTCCCGGGGGCTAGGGGCCGAGCAGTACTTC. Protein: CASRPSRGLGAEQYF.

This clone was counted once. The CDR3 reads CASSSRQVAPLETQYF. The CDR3 nucleotides read TGTGCCAGCAGTTCTCGACAAGTGGCTCCTTTGGAGACCCAGTACTTC. This rearrangement joins TRBV27 to TRBJ2-5, with D unresolved. The length of the CDR3 is 16 residues. V shed 4 bases and J shed 5 bases, with 20 bases lying between them. Germline CDR1 MNHEY, CDR2 SMNVEV (reference sequence).

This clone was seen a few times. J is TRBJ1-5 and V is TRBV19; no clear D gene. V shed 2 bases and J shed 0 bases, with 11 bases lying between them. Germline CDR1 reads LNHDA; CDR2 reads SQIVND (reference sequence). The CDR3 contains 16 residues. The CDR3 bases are TGTGCCAGTAGTATAAGGAAGCGAAATAGCAATCAGCCCCAGCATTTT. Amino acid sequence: CASSIRKRNSNQPQHF.

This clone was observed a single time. DNA for the CDR3: TGTGCCAGCAGCTTGTATTATCAGGGCCCGAAGGAGCAGTACTTC. This gives the protein CASSLYYQGPKEQYF. The chain has TRBV5-6 and TRBJ2-7, with D perhaps matching TRBD1 (5 bases). V was shortened by 1 base and J by 7 bases, with 18 bases between the two germline ends. Germline loops: CDR1 SGHDT, CDR2 YYEEEE. The CDR3 contains 15 residues.

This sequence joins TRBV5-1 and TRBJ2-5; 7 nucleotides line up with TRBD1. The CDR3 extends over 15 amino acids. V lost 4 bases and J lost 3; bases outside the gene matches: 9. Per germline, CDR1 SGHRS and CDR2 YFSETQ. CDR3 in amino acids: CASSPRDSGEETQYF. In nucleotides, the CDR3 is TGCGCCAGCAGCCCCCGGGACAGTGGGGAAGAGACCCAGTACTTC.

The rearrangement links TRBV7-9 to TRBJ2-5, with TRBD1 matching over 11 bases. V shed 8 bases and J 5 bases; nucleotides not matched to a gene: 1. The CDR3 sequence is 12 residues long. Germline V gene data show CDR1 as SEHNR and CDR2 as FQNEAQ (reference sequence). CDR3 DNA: TGTGCCAGCGGACAGGGGGCGGAGACCCAGTACTTC. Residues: CASGQGAETQYF.

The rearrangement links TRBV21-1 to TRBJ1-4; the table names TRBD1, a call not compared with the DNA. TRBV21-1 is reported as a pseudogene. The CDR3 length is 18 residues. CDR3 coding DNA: TGTGCCAGCAGCAAATCCCGCTGGGACAGGGGAACTAATGAAAAACTGTTTTTT. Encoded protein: CASSKSRWDRGTNEKLFF.

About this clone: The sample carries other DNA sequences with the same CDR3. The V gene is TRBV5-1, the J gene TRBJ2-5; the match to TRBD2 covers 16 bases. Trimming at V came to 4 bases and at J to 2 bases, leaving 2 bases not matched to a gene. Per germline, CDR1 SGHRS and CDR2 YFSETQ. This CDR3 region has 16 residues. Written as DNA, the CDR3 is TGCGCCAGCAGCCTGGGACTAGCGGGGGGGCAAGAGACCCAGTACTTC. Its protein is CASSLGLAGGQETQYF.

The CDR3 nucleotides are TGTGCCAGCAGCTTTACAGTAACCGGGGAGCTGTTTTTT. Encoded protein: CASSFTVTGELFF. The V gene is TRBV11-3, the J gene TRBJ2-2; no firm D call. This CDR3 comprises 13 residues. In germline, CDR1 is SGHNT, CDR2 YENEEA. V was cut by 3 bases and J by 5 bases, with 7 bases left in between.

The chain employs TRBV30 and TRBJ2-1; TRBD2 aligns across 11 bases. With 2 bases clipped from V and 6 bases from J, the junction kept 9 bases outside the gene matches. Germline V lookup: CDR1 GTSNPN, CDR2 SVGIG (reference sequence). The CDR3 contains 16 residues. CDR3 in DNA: TGTGCCTGGAGTAGAATTAGCGGGAGGGTGGGCAATGAGCAGTTCTTC. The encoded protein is CAWSRISGRVGNEQFF.

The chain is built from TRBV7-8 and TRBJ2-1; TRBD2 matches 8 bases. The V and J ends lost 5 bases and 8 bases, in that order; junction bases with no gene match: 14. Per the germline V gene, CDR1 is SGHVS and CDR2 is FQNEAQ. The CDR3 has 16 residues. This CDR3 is CASSPRGQREYYEQFF. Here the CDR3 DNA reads TGTGCCAGCAGCCCCAGGGGCCAGCGGGAGTACTATGAGCAGTTCTTC.

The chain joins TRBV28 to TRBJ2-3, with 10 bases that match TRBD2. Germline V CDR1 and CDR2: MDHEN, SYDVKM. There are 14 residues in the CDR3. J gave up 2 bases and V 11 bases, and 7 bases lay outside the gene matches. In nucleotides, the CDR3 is TGTGCCGGAACTAGCGGGACCTCCACAGATACGCAGTATTTT. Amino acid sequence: CAGTSGTSTDTQYF.

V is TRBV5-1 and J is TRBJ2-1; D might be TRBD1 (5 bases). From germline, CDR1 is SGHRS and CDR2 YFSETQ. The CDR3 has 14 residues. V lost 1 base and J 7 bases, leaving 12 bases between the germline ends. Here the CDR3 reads CASSLQGSVNEQFF. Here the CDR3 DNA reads TGCGCCAGCAGCTTGCAGGGTAGTGTAAATGAGCAGTTCTTC.

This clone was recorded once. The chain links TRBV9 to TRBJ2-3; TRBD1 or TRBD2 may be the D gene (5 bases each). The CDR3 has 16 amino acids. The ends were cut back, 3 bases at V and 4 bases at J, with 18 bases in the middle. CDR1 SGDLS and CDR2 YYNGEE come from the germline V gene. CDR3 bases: TGTGCCAGCAGCGCCCGGGACCTAGAAGGCGCAGATACGCAGTATTTT. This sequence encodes CASSARDLEGADTQYF.

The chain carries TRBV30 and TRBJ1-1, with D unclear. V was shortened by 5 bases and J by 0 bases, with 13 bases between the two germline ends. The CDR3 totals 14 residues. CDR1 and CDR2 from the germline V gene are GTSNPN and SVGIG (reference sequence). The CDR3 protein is CAWDRMEVNTEAFF. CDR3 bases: TGTGCCTGGGATAGAATGGAGGTGAACACTGAAGCTTTCTTT.

Here the CDR3 DNA reads TGTGCCAGCAGCGTAGGTCGGGGAGCTAGCACAGATACGCAGTATTTT. This translates into CASSVGRGASTDTQYF. The chain carries TRBV9 and TRBJ2-3; D is perhaps TRBD2 (5 bases). Germline values: CDR1 SGDLS, CDR2 YYNGEE. V lost 0 bases and J 0 bases, leaving 11 bases between the germline ends. The CDR3 is made up of 16 amino acids.

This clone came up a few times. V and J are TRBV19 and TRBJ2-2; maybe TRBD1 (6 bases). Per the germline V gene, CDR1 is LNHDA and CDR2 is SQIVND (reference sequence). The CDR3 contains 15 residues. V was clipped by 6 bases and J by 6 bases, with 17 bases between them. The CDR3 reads CASSLAGAFSGELFF. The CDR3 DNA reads TGTGCCAGTAGCCTGGCAGGGGCATTTTCCGGGGAGCTGTTTTTT.

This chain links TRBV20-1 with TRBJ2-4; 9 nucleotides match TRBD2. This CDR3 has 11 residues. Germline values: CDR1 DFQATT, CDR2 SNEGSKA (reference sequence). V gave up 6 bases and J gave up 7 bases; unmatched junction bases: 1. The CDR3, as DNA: TGCAGTGCAGGACTAGCGAACATTCAGTACTTC. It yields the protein CSAGLANIQYF.

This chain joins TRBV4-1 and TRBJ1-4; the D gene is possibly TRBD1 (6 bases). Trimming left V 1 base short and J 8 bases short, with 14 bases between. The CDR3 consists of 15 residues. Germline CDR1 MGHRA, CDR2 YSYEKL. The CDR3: CASSQGTARREKLFF. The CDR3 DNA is TGCGCCAGCAGCCAAGGGACAGCTAGACGGGAAAAACTGTTTTTT.

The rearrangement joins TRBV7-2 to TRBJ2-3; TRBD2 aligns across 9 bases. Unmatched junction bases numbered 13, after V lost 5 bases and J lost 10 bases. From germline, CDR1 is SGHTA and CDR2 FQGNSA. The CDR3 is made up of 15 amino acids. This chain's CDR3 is CASSTSRGGRQAQYF. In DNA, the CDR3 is TGTGCCAGCAGCACATCGCGGGGGGGCCGTCAGGCGCAGTATTTT.

CDR3 region: CATSPRGKETQYF. CDR3 in DNA: TGTGCCACCAGCCCACGGGGGAAAGAGACCCAGTACTTC. The chain is built from TRBV15 and TRBJ2-5; D possibly corresponds to TRBD2 (6 bases). The CDR3 has 13 residues. V lost 5 bases and J 3 bases, leaving 10 bases between the germline ends. CDR1 and CDR2 (germline): LNHNV, YYDKDF (reference sequence). The full variable domain, with the rest looked up from reference TRBV15 and TRBJ2-5, is DAMVIQNPRYQVTQFGKPVTLSCSQTLNHNVMYWYQQKSSQAPKLLFHYYDKDFNNEADTPDNFQSRRPNTSFCFLDIRSPGLGDTAMYLCATSPRGKETQYFGPGTRLLVL.

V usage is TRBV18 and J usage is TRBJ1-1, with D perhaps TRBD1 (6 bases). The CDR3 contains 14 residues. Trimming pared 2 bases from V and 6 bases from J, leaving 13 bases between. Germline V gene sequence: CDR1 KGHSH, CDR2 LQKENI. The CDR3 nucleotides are TGTGCCAGCTCACCAAAGGGGGGAAACTCTGAAGCTTTCTTT. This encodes CASSPKGGNSEAFF.